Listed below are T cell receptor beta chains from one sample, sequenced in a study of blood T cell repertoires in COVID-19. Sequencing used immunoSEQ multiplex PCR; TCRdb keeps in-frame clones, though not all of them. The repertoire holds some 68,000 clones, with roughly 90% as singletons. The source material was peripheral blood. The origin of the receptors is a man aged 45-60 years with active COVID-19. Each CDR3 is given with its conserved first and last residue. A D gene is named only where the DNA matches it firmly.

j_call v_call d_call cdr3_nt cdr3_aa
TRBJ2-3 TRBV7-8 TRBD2 TGTGCCAGCGCCGGGACTAGCGGGGGGGCTTCAGATACGCAGTATTTT CASAGTSGGASDTQYF
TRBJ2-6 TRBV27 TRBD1 TGTGCCAGCGGAAAGACAGGGACGTTGGGGCCTGGGGCCAACGTCCTGACTTTC CASGKTGTLGPGANVLTF
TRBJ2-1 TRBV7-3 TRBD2 TGTGCCAGCAGCTTAATGAGCGGGGGGGTAACTGAGCAGTTCTTC CASSLMSGGVTEQFF
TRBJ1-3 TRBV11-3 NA TGTGCCAGTCTGGCGCGGGGCGGAAACACCATATATTTT CASLARGGNTIYF
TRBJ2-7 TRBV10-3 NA TGTGCCAGACAGGAACACTCCTACGAGCAGTACTTC CARQEHSYEQYF
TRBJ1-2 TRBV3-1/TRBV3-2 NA TGTGCCAGCAGCCAAGGAGCGGTCGGGGGAGGGGGTGGCTACACCTTC CASSQGAVGGGGGYTF
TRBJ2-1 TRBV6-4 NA TGTGCCAGCCTTGCCCCTAGTGAGCAGTTCTTC CASLAPSEQFF
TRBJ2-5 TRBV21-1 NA TGTGCCAGCAGCAAAGGCCGGGACTCGCAAGATCGGACCCAGTACTTC CASSKGRDSQDRTQYF
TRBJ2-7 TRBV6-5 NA TGTGCCAGCAGACCCACACAGGCCTACGAGCAGTACTTC CASRPTQAYEQYF
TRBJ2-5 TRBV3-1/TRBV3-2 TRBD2 TGTGCCAGCAGCCATTCAGGACTAGCGGGGCGGCAAGAGACCCAGTACTTC CASSHSGLAGRQETQYF
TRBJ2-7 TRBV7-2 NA TGTGCCAGCAGCTTTTCGGCGGGGACGCAGTACTTC CASSFSAGTQYF